This TCR beta chain appears in the sequencing data of a study of blood T cell repertoires in COVID-19. As for the study in general: Collection of acute and convalescent COVID-19 samples took place in the United States, Italy and Spain.

The authors' processing: Amplification of reference gene primers was used by the study to estimate nucleated cell counts. The assay was immunoSEQ multiplex PCR, and TCRdb's table has in-frame clones only and misses some. V and J calls and clone size are given by that table; D and trimming were obtained from the DNA. The table includes approximately 56,000 clones, over 80% detected once. The sample holds one count of this clone. V gave up 0 bases and J gave up 5 bases, with 9 bases separating them. This CDR3 comprises 13 residues. The germline gives CDR1 SGHRS, CDR2 YFSETQ. The source material was peripheral blood. The TCR sequence derives from a man in his 70s with active COVID-19. The chain uses TRBV5-1 and TRBJ2-7; no firm D call. CDR3 loop: CASSLVSVDEQYF. CDR3 in DNA: TGCGCCAGCAGCTTGGTTTCGGTGGACGAGCAGTACTTC.